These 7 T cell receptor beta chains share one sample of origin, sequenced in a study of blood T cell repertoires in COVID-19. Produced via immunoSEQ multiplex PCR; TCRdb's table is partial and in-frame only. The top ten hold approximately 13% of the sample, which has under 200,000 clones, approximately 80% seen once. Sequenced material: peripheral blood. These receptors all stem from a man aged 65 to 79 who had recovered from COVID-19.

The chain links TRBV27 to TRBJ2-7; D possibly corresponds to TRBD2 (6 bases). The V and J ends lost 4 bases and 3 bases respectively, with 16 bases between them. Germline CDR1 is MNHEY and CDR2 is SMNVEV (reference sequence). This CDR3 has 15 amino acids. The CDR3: CASSWGPAGLYEQYF. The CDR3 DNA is TGTGCCAGCAGTTGGGGCCCCGCGGGGCTCTACGAGCAGTACTTC.

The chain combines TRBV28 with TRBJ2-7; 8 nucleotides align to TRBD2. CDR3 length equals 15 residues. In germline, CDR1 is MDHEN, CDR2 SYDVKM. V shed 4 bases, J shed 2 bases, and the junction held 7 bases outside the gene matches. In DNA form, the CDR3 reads TGTGCCAGCAGTTCAGCGGGAGATCCCACCTACGAGCAGTACTTC. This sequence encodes CASSSAGDPTYEQYF.

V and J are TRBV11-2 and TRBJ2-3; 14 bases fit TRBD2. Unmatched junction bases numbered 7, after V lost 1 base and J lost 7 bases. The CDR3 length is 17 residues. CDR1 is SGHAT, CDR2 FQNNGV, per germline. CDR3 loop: CASSLGGTSGSTNTQYF. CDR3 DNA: TGTGCCAGCAGCTTAGGCGGGACTAGCGGGAGTACAAATACGCAGTATTTT.

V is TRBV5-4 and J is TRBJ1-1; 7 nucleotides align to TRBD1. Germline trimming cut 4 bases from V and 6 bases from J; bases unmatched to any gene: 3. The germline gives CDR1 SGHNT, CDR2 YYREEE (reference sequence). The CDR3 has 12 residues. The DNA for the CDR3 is TGTGCCAGCAGCACCAGGGGGTCTGAAGCTTTCTTT. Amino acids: CASSTRGSEAFF.

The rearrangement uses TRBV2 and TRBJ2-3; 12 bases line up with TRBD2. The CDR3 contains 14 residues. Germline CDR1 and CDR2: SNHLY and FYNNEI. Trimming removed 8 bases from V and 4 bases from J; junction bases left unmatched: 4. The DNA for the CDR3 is TGTGCCAGCGCCCGGACTAGCGGGGCAGATACGCAGTATTTT. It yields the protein CASARTSGADTQYF.

The CDR3 here is CASSLVDRGVTGELFF. The CDR3 DNA reads TGTGCCAGCAGTTTGGTCGACAGGGGAGTCACCGGGGAGCTGTTTTTT. The chain employs TRBV28 and TRBJ2-2; 8 positions match TRBD1. The V gene end was trimmed by 3 bases and the J gene end by 4 bases; junction bases not matched to a gene: 7. CDR1 and CDR2 (germline): MDHEN, SYDVKM. CDR3 size: 16 residues. The full variable domain, completed using reference TRBV28 and TRBJ2-2, is DVKVTQSSRYLVKRTGEKVFLECVQDMDHENMFWYRQDPGLGLRLIYFSYDVKMKEKGDIPEGYSVSREKKERFSLILESASTNQTSMYLCASSLVDRGVTGELFFGEGSRLTVL.

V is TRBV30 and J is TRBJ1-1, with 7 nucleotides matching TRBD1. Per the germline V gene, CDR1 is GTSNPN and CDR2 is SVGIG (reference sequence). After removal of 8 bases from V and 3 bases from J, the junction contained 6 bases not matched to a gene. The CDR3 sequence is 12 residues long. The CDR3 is CARGTGDTEAFF. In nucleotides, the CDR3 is TGTGCCCGGGGTACAGGGGACACTGAAGCTTTCTTT.